The clone carrying this T cell receptor (beta chain) has only a few counts. What it binds is unknown. These data come from a study of identical twins. Study-wide points: Abundant beta clonotypes from cord blood had fewer insertions, unlike memory repertoires, which showed none. Out-of-frame beta chain sequences displayed weaker excess sharing between twins.

TCRdb redid the calling of the 5' RACE reads with MiXCR, one entry per CDR3 protein. The top ten clones hold 0.27% of a sample with more than 1.5 million distinct CDR3 sequences, around 29% of them seen once. CDR1 and CDR2 (germline): DFQATT, SNEGSKA (reference sequence). The CDR3 loop spans 13 amino acids. V dropped 1 base and J dropped 5; count of bases not matched to a gene: 1. Material for sequencing was cord blood. The receptor's source is a newborn girl in good health. The V and J genes are TRBV20-1 and TRBJ2-3; 9 bases match TRBD2. In DNA form, the CDR3 reads TGCAGTGCTAGAGGTAGCGGGAGAGATACGCAGTATTTT. It yields the protein CSARGSGRDTQYF.